The source of this TCR beta chain is a study of blood T cell repertoires in COVID-19. The study recruited people aged 18 to 89 years across approximately 23 US areas. The junction had 3 bases not matched to a gene; V was cut back by 3 bases and J by 3 bases. From germline, CDR1 is SGHVS and CDR2 FQNEAQ. This CDR3 region has 14 residues. Per the study methods: For nucleated cells, counts were estimated from reference gene primer amplification. Using immunoSEQ multiplex PCR, the repertoire was profiled, and TCRdb retains in-frame clones only, with some absent. Clone size and V and J calls were adopted from that table, with D and trimming inferred from the DNA. The sample carries over 150,000 clones, around 80% recorded once.

The specimen was PBMCs or T cells enriched from blood (not recorded which). V usage is TRBV7-8 and J usage is TRBJ2-7, with TRBD2 matching 9 bases. The clonotype originates from a man aged 50 or older who had recovered from COVID-19. CDR3 residues: CASSFERGVYEQYF. The CDR3 nucleotides are TGTGCCAGCAGCTTCGAGCGGGGGGTCTACGAGCAGTACTTC.